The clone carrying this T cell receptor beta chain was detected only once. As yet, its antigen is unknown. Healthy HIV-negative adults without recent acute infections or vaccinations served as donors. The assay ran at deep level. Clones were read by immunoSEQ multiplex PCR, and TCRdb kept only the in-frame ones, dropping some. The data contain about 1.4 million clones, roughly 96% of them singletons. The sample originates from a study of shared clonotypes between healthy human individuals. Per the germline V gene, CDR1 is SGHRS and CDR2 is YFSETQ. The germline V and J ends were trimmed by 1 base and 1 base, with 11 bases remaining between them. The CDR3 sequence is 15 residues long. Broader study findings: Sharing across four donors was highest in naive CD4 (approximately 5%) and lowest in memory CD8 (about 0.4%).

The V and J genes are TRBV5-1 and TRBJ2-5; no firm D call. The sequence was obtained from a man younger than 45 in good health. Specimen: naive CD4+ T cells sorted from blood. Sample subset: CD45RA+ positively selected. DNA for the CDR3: TGCGCCAGCAGCTTGAGTTTGGGCCTCCAAGAGACCCAGTACTTC. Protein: CASSLSLGLQETQYF. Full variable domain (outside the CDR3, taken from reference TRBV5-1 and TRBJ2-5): KAGVTQTPRYLIKTRGQQVTLSCSPISGHRSVSWYQQTPGQGLQFLFEYFSETQRNKGNFPGRFSGRQFSNSRSEMNVSTLELGDSALYLCASSLSLGLQETQYFGPGTRLLVL.